A selection of T cell receptor beta chains follows, all from one sample in a study of T cells expressing NK-cell markers. TCRdb re-called the 5' RACE reads and gives one entry per CDR3 protein, without DNA. This sample's table has 350,000 to 450,000 distinct CDR3 sequences. Sequencing was performed on blood T cells: a sorted CD56 or NKG2C T cell subset, CD4+ or CD8+ T cells, or bulk PBMC T cells (not recorded which). Receptor source: a man aged 18-75 years in good health. Both conserved end residues are part of each CDR3. Fields, in order: J gene, V gene, CDR3 protein.

TRBJ2-3 | TRBV2 | CASSRDRGKDTQYF
TRBJ2-3 | TRBV6-5 | CASSYSGGQPPATQYF
TRBJ2-7 | TRBV20-1 | CSAGTRDEQYF
TRBJ2-1 | TRBV9 | CASSVALLAGGDNEQFF
TRBJ1-3 | TRBV5-1 | CASSSDRNPGNTIYF
TRBJ1-1 | TRBV14 | CASSRQNTEAFF
TRBJ1-5 | TRBV7-2 | CASSRDRAGQPQHF
TRBJ2-1 | TRBV7-2 | CASSTKTLAGGYNEQFF
TRBJ2-4 | TRBV20-1 | CSAREGTRQNIQYF
TRBJ2-5 | TRBV12-3/TRBV12-4 | CASSLGQQKTQYF
TRBJ2-5 | TRBV4-2 | CASSRIGRETQYF
TRBJ2-2 | TRBV5-1 | CASSLRAQSPGELFF
TRBJ2-3 | TRBV6-1 | CASAIPMGRVDTQYF
TRBJ2-1 | TRBV7-9 | CASSPIQGEQFF
TRBJ2-2 | TRBV20-1 | CSASSTGTPTTGELFF
TRBJ2-1 | TRBV18 | CASSPRLGADEQFF
TRBJ2-5 | TRBV11-2 | CASSAALAYETQYF
TRBJ1-1 | TRBV29-1 | CSAPSQGGTEAFF
TRBJ2-3 | TRBV9 | CASSSGGLSFTDTQYF
TRBJ2-1 | TRBV30 | CAWRAGGAYNEQFF
TRBJ2-6 | TRBV2 | CASNRLPGSSGANVLTF
TRBJ2-3 | TRBV2 | CASHPEVGSIPPTQYF
TRBJ1-5 | TRBV12-3/TRBV12-4 | CASSHLLSTESNQPQHF
TRBJ1-6 | TRBV15 | CATSRDRTGGNSPLHF
TRBJ2-7 | TRBV6-5 | CASSYGQNYEQYF
TRBJ1-1 | TRBV20-1 | CSASLKNTEAFF
TRBJ1-1 | TRBV20-1 | CSASASTKGLAFF